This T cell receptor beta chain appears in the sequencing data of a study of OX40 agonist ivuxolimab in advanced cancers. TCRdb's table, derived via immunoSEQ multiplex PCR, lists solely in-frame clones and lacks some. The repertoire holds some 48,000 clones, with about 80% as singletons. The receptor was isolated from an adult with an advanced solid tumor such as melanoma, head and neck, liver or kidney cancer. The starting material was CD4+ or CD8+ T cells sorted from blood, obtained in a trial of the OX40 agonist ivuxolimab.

The chain's CDR3 is CASSRTGTYEQYF. The DNA of the CDR3 is TGTGCCAGCAGCAGGACAGGAACCTACGAGCAGTACTTC. The chain has TRBV9 and TRBJ2-5; 7 positions match TRBD1. The J call could be wrong; TRBJ2-7 is a better fit for the DNA end. Germline V gene data show CDR1 as SGDLS and CDR2 as YYNGEE. The CDR3 runs to 13 residues.